This TCR beta chain is drawn from a study of cytomegalovirus exposure and HLA in healthy donors. The donors were part of the validation cohort of fewer than 150 subjects. That cohort was separate from the first cohort, which comprised 500 to 850 subjects. V gave up 3 bases and J gave up 3 bases; unmatched junction bases: 2. The CDR3 consists of 13 residues. The germline gives CDR1 SGHRS, CDR2 YFSETQ. General study findings and limits: Researchers catalogued roughly 150 TCR beta chains as cytomegalovirus-associated. The CMV antigen specificity of a few CMV-associated chains was confirmed through in vitro analysis. As was reported, the classifier diagnosed cytomegalovirus status with high specificity and sensitivity.

Details on this clone: Its antigen is as yet unknown.

Generated by immunoSEQ multiplex PCR, the TCRdb table keeps only in-frame clones and is missing some. The sample records about 200,000 clones, just over 85% being singletons. The receptor comes from a woman aged 18-29 years in good health and CMV-seronegative. The sequenced sample consisted of PBMCs. The J gene is TRBJ2-5, the V gene TRBV5-1; the match to TRBD1 covers 7 bases. In nucleotides, the CDR3 is TGCGCCAGCAGCTGGACAGGAGAAGAGACCCAGTACTTC. The encoded protein is CASSWTGEETQYF.